These T cell receptor beta chains were read from a single sample in a study of blood T cell repertoires in COVID-19. Profiling relied on immunoSEQ multiplex PCR, and the TCRdb table lists in-frame clones only, not all of them. The sample consists of about 470,000 clones, around 87% of them appearing once. The sample comprised PBMCs or T cells enriched from blood (not recorded which). All receptors derive from a woman aged 18-29 years who had recovered from COVID-19. CDR3s leave out the opening cysteine and the closing phenylalanine or tryptophan. Not every row has a clone size; where given, it reads once, few, many or a size class.

>TRBJ1-2|TRBV12-3/TRBV12-4|-
ASSLNRGDGYT
>TRBJ2-3|TRBV30|-
AWSVRLEDTQY
>TRBJ1-2|TRBV4-1|-
ASSQDLGLNGYT
>TRBJ2-7|TRBV28|once
ASRRGQAYEQY
>TRBJ2-7|TRBV10-3|-
AISPGTGDEQY
>TRBJ2-7|TRBV27|-
ASSLRGGELYEQY
>TRBJ2-2|TRBV28|-
ATWGQSLTGELF
>TRBJ2-1|TRBV5-4|few
ASTTGTSGDNEQF
>TRBJ1-2|TRBV2|-
ASILETGQTYGYT
>TRBJ1-3|TRBV19|-
ASSYLTASSGNTIY